One sample yielded the 30 T cell receptor beta chains listed below, sequenced in a study of blood T cells in healthy people across ages. Sample-barcoded 5' priming and a J-beta primer mix drove a second PCR of about 6 to 12 cycles. TCRdb independently ran MiXCR on the 5' RACE reads; one entry per CDR3 protein. Counted here are 700,000 to 900,000 distinct CDR3 sequences, more than 25% occurring once; the ten biggest clones make up 3%. The same specimen was also included in a second study, on T cells of mothers and their children.

The sequencing input was blood. Receptor source: a boy younger than 18 in good health.

The rearrangement links TRBV20-1 to TRBJ2-7; the match to TRBD1 covers 10 bases. J was trimmed by 5 bases and V by 4 bases; bases with no gene match: 11. The CDR3 covers 15 residues. The germline V gene has CDR1 DFQATT and CDR2 SNEGSKA (reference sequence). This CDR3 is CSATPGQGRADEQYF. CDR3 sequence (DNA): TGCAGTGCTACTCCGGGACAGGGGAGGGCAGACGAGCAGTACTTC.

This clonotype was recorded a few times. This rearrangement joins TRBV29-1 to TRBJ1-1; 8 positions agree with TRBD1. Unmatched junction bases numbered 4, after V lost 6 bases and J lost 1 base. Germline V gives CDR1 SQVTM, CDR2 ANQGSEA. The CDR3 sequence is 13 residues long. This CDR3 reads CSVRQGQNTEAFF. Written as DNA, the CDR3 is TGCAGCGTGCGACAGGGGCAGAACACTGAAGCTTTCTTT.

The sample holds a few counts of this clonotype. The chain has TRBV5-4 and TRBJ1-1, with TRBD1 matching over 7 bases. Germline CDR1 reads SGHNT; CDR2 reads YYREEE (reference sequence). The CDR3 totals 14 residues. V dropped 4 bases and J dropped 0; count of bases not matched to a gene: 3. For the CDR3, the DNA is TGTGCCAGCAGCGGGGGACAGATGAACACTGAAGCTTTCTTT. Translation gives CASSGGQMNTEAFF.

CDR3 in amino acids: CASSELGHYEQYF. The CDR3 coding sequence is TGCGCCAGCTCCGAACTTGGGCACTACGAGCAGTACTTC. The V and J genes are TRBV5-1 and TRBJ2-5; no reliable D call. The DNA end lines up better with TRBJ2-7; the J call may be wrong. This CDR3 is 13 amino acids long. Germline CDR1 is SGHRS and CDR2 is YFSETQ.

The chain recombines TRBV20-1 with TRBJ2-3, with 14 bases aligning to TRBD2. V lost 6 bases and J lost 2; bases outside the gene matches: 4. Germline V gene sequence: CDR1 DFQATT, CDR2 SNEGSKA (reference sequence). The CDR3 contains 15 residues. This CDR3 is CSAPGLAGDTDTQYF. CDR3 DNA: TGCAGTGCCCCGGGACTAGCGGGGGACACAGATACGCAGTATTTT.

The rearrangement links TRBV12-3 or TRBV12-4 to TRBJ2-1; D unresolved. The V end lost 3 bases, the J end lost 5 bases, and 20 bases lay between the germline ends. The CDR3 is 17 residues long. The CDR3 loop is CASSLGFTASLHNEQFF. Written as DNA, the CDR3 is TGTGCCAGCAGTTTGGGGTTCACGGCTAGTCTCCACAATGAGCAGTTCTTC.

The chain uses TRBV6-5 and TRBJ2-7, with 9 bases fitting TRBD2. The CDR3 is 19 residues long. Looked up from germline, CDR1 is MNHEY and CDR2 is SVGAGI. The V segment lost 2 bases and the J segment 0 bases; nucleotides outside the gene matches: 14. CDR3: CASSYINFLAGRSSYEQYF. DNA of the CDR3: TGTGCCAGCAGTTACATTAATTTCCTAGCGGGGCGGAGCTCCTACGAGCAGTACTTC.

The chain employs TRBV20-1 and TRBJ2-5; D may be TRBD1 (5 bases). Per germline, CDR1 DFQATT and CDR2 SNEGSKA (reference sequence). Trimming removed 3 bases at V and 3 bases at J, with 11 bases between. The CDR3 spans 13 residues. As DNA, the CDR3 is TGCAGTGCTAGCCGCCCGGACAAAGAGACCCAGTACTTC. Its translation: CSASRPDKETQYF.

This clonotype was found a few times. The chain carries TRBV6-5 and TRBJ2-1; D gene ambiguous. V gave up 2 bases and J gave up 0 bases, with 11 bases separating them. Germline CDR1 and CDR2: MNHEY and SVGAGI. The CDR3 covers 16 residues. The CDR3 coding sequence is TGTGCCAGCAGTTACAGCACCCGGAGCTCCTACAATGAGCAGTTCTTC. Translated, it gives CASSYSTRSSYNEQFF.

The table lists this clonotype with a few counts. The chain carries TRBV5-1 and TRBJ2-7; 7 bases align to TRBD2. V trimming: 0 bases; J trimming: 2 bases; junction bases outside the gene matches: 11. Germline-derived CDR1 and CDR2 are SGHRS and YFSETQ. This CDR3 is 17 amino acids long. The CDR3, as DNA: TGCGCCAGCAGCTTGGCATGGGCGGGGGAGCCACCCTACGAGCAGTACTTC. Residues: CASSLAWAGEPPYEQYF.

This clonotype was counted once. The CDR3 coding sequence is TGCAGTGCTGGGGGGGGCTACAATGAGCAGTTCTTC. Amino acid sequence: CSAGGGYNEQFF. V usage is TRBV20-1 and J usage is TRBJ2-1, with 7 bases aligning to TRBD2. This CDR3 is 12 amino acids long. V shed 5 bases, J shed 3 bases, and the junction held 1 base outside the gene matches. From germline, CDR1 is DFQATT and CDR2 SNEGSKA (reference sequence).

The V gene is TRBV14, the J gene TRBJ2-5; 8 bases fit TRBD2. Germline CDR1 is SGHDN and CDR2 is FVKESK. V shed 1 base, J shed 5 bases, and the junction held 6 bases outside the gene matches. This CDR3 contains 15 residues. CDR3 sequence: CASSQAGGRWETQYF. The DNA for the CDR3 is TGTGCCAGCAGCCAAGCGGGGGGGAGATGGGAGACCCAGTACTTC.

The sample holds a few counts of this clonotype. The chain carries TRBV6-6 and TRBJ2-1, with 7 bases identical to TRBD2. CDR3 size: 17 residues. CDR1 and CDR2 (germline): MNHNY, SVGAGI (reference sequence). V shed 4 bases, J shed 7 bases, and the junction held 16 bases outside the gene matches. Here the CDR3 reads CASSFPGLDGGGNEQFF. Here the CDR3 DNA reads TGTGCCAGCAGTTTCCCCGGACTAGATGGGGGGGGGAATGAGCAGTTCTTC.

V and J are TRBV4-1 and TRBJ1-1; 9 bases map to TRBD1. Germline trimming cut 4 bases from V and 1 base from J; bases unmatched to any gene: 16. CDR3 size: 19 residues. Germline CDR1 is MGHRA and CDR2 is YSYEKL. This chain's CDR3 is CASSRSIITGGAGNTEAFF. In DNA, the CDR3 is TGCGCCAGCAGCCGATCAATTATTACAGGGGGCGCAGGGAACACTGAAGCTTTCTTT.

Here the CDR3 DNA reads TGCGCCAGCAGTCAGACAGGTCTTTTATCCTACGAGCAGTACTTC. It yields the protein CASSQTGLLSYEQYF. The rearrangement joins TRBV10-2 to TRBJ2-7, with TRBD1 as a possible D gene (6 bases). The germline gives CDR1 WSHSY, CDR2 SAAADI. Between the trimmed V and J ends, which lost 5 bases and 1 base, there was a span of 15 bases. The CDR3 sequence is 15 residues long.

This chain joins TRBV7-2 and TRBJ1-1; D ambiguous. The germline V gene has CDR1 SGHTA and CDR2 FQGNSA. V gave up 7 bases and J gave up 1 base, with 10 bases separating them. This CDR3 has 13 amino acids. In DNA, the CDR3 is TGTGCCAGCACCCTAAGGCGGAACACTGAAGCTTTCTTT. This translates into CASTLRRNTEAFF. Using reference TRBV7-2 and TRBJ1-1 for the parts outside the CDR3, the full variable domain is GAGVSQSPSNKVTEKGKDVELRCDPISGHTALYWYRQSLGQGLEFLIYFQGNSAPDKSGLPSDRFSAERTGGSVSTLTIQRTQQEDSAVYLCASTLRRNTEAFFGQGTRLTVV.

The chain links TRBV20-1 to TRBJ2-7; TRBD2 aligns across 8 bases. Trimming took 5 bases from V and 4 from J; bases not matched to a gene: 7. The germline gives CDR1 DFQATT, CDR2 SNEGSKA (reference sequence). This CDR3 contains 13 residues. In DNA, the CDR3 is TGCAGTGCTGCGAGCAGCGGGGGATACGAGCAGTACTTC. As protein: CSAASSGGYEQYF.

The chain recombines TRBV6-5 with TRBJ2-5; 7 bases line up with TRBD1. Near its end, the DNA agrees better with TRBJ2-1, so the J call may be wrong. The germline V gene encodes CDR1 MNHEY and CDR2 SVGAGI. The CDR3 totals 14 residues. The CDR3 loop is CASSYDRGRDEQFF. DNA of the CDR3: TGTGCCAGCAGTTACGATAGGGGGCGGGATGAGCAGTTCTTC.

This clonotype has more than one count but fewer than ten. The chain recombines TRBV6-5 with TRBJ1-5; weak D call: TRBD1 (6 bases). The ends were cut back, 4 bases at V and 0 bases at J, with 10 bases in the middle. The germline CDR1 and CDR2 sequences are MNHEY and SVGAGI. The CDR3 sequence is 15 residues long. In nucleotides, the CDR3 is TGTGCCAGCAGTTGGGGGCCCGCTAGCAATCAGCCCCAGCATTTT. Its translation is CASSWGPASNQPQHF.

The chain has TRBV28 and TRBJ2-1; the D gene could be TRBD1 or TRBD2 (5 bases each). The closer fit of TRBJ2-7 to the DNA end suggests the J call may be wrong. Germline-derived CDR1 and CDR2 are MDHEN and SYDVKM. CDR3 size: 14 residues. Here the CDR3 reads CASSLRGEPYEQYF. The CDR3 bases are TGTGCCAGCAGTTTACGGGGCGAGCCCTACGAGCAGTACTTC.

J is TRBJ2-1 and V is TRBV11-2; 7 bases agree with TRBD2. The J call may be incorrect, as the DNA end agrees better with TRBJ2-5. Germline V gene data show CDR1 as SGHAT and CDR2 as FQNNGV. This CDR3 region has 15 residues. CDR3 sequence: CASSLDSVGGETQYF. CDR3 in DNA: TGTGCCAGCAGCTTAGATTCGGTGGGAGGGGAGACCCAGTACTTC.

V and J are TRBV12-3 or TRBV12-4 and TRBJ1-2; no definite D call. The CDR3 sequence is 13 residues long. The V gene lost 5 bases and the J gene lost 6 bases, with 13 bases spanning the gap. For the CDR3, the DNA is TGTGCCAGCAGTCAATTGGAGCGGAATGGCTACACCTTC. Amino acids: CASSQLERNGYTF.

This clonotype showed up just a few times. The chain is built from TRBV19 and TRBJ1-5, with 8 bases matching TRBD1. The J segment lost 0 bases and the V segment lost 9 bases, leaving 10 bases of the junction unmatched. Germline assignment: CDR1 LNHDA and CDR2 SQIVND (reference sequence). CDR3 length: 16 amino acids. The CDR3 here is CASIQQGGDSNQPQHF. The DNA for the CDR3 is TGTGCCAGCATCCAACAGGGGGGAGATAGCAATCAGCCCCAGCATTTT.

This clonotype was detected only a few times. In DNA form, the CDR3 reads TGTGCCAGCAGTTTCGGACAGGGGGCAGGGTATGGCTACACCTTC. It specifies CASSFGQGAGYGYTF. This chain connects TRBV27 to TRBJ1-2, with 11 bases identical to TRBD1. There are 15 residues in the CDR3. The germline gives CDR1 MNHEY, CDR2 SMNVEV (reference sequence). J was trimmed by 5 bases and V by 3 bases; bases with no gene match: 5.

The chain employs TRBV25-1 and TRBJ2-5; 8 bases agree with TRBD2. The CDR3 runs 17 residues. Trimming took 2 bases from V and 5 from J; bases not matched to a gene: 13. Germline V gene lookup returns CDR1 MGHDK and CDR2 SYGVNS. The CDR3 reads CASSEAGTRGDKETQYF. DNA of the CDR3: TGTGCCAGCAGTGAAGCGGGGACTAGGGGGGACAAGGAGACCCAGTACTTC.

V usage is TRBV5-1 and J usage is TRBJ1-6; D gene unclear. Trimming shortened V by 4 bases and J by 7 bases, and 12 bases separated the two germline ends. The CDR3 runs to 14 residues. The V gene's germline CDR1 is SGHRS and CDR2 YFSETQ. The CDR3 spells CASSIGMGNSPLHF. CDR3 sequence (DNA): TGCGCCAGCAGCATCGGTATGGGGAATTCACCCCTCCACTTT.

This clonotype was observed a few times. The J gene is TRBJ2-3, the V gene TRBV18; 12 bases map to TRBD1. Germline V gene sequence: CDR1 KGHSH, CDR2 LQKENI. The CDR3 spans 16 residues. The trim removed 3 bases at V and 6 bases at J, leaving 7 bases unmatched. The CDR3 spells CASSPTGQGAGDTQYF. The DNA for the CDR3 is TGTGCCAGCTCACCGACGGGACAGGGGGCTGGGGATACGCAGTATTTT.

The CDR3 coding sequence is TGTGCCAGCTCACCAAATCCCGACAGGGCTCAGCCCCAGCATTTT. This gives the protein CASSPNPDRAQPQHF. The V call is TRBV18, the J call TRBJ1-5; 7 bases fit TRBD1. Losses at the gene ends were 2 bases for V and 6 bases for J; bases not matched to a gene: 7. Germline CDR1 KGHSH, CDR2 LQKENI. The CDR3 extends over 15 amino acids.

This clonotype is a singleton in its sample. The rearrangement joins TRBV5-1 to TRBJ1-4; 9 nucleotides align to TRBD1. CDR3 length equals 15 residues. J lost 5 bases, V lost 3 bases, and 5 bases had no gene match. The germline V gene has CDR1 SGHRS and CDR2 YFSETQ. This chain's CDR3 is CASSSDRGDNEKLFF. Here the CDR3 DNA reads TGCGCCAGCAGCTCGGACAGGGGTGACAATGAAAAACTGTTTTTT.

V usage is TRBV29-1 and J usage is TRBJ2-5, with D perhaps matching TRBD2 (6 bases). CDR3 length: 11 amino acids. CDR1 SQVTM and CDR2 ANQGSEA come from the germline V gene. The V and J ends lost 7 bases and 7 bases respectively, with 13 bases between them. CDR3: CSGGTWGTQYF. The CDR3 nucleotides read TGCAGCGGCGGGACTTGGGGGACCCAGTACTTC.